These 25 T cell receptor beta chains were sequenced from one sample in a study of blood T cell repertoires in COVID-19. This table comes from immunoSEQ multiplex PCR, and its TCRdb copy is limited to in-frame clones, with some not included. Found here are some 160,000 clones, 89% of them singletons; the top ten hold about 3%. The specimen was peripheral blood. The receptors derive from a man between 60 and 75 years old with acute or convalescent COVID-19.

The CDR3 loop reads CASSLGQVLTDTQYF. CDR3 nucleotide sequence: TGTGCCAGCAGCTTGGGACAGGTTCTCACAGATACGCAGTATTTT. The chain joins TRBV7-9 to TRBJ2-3, with TRBD1 identical over 8 bases. CDR3 length equals 15 residues. Trimming at V came to 3 bases and at J to 2 bases, leaving 4 bases not matched to a gene. The V gene's germline CDR1 is SEHNR and CDR2 FQNEAQ (reference sequence).

The V gene is TRBV10-3, the J gene TRBJ1-1; TRBD1 aligns across 10 bases. Germline loops: CDR1 ENHRY, CDR2 SYGVKD. This CDR3 spans 16 amino acids. The V segment lost 1 base and the J segment 5 bases; nucleotides outside the gene matches: 7. The CDR3: CAISEWGQGSGTEAFF. The DNA of the CDR3 is TGTGCCATCAGTGAGTGGGGACAGGGGAGTGGAACTGAAGCTTTCTTT.

V and J are TRBV29-1 and TRBJ1-5; D is perhaps TRBD1 (5 bases). Germline loops: CDR1 SQVTM, CDR2 ANQGSEA. CDR3 length: 12 amino acids. Trimming removed 4 bases at V and 7 bases at J, with 11 bases between. The CDR3 here is CSVGEGVQPQHF. CDR3 bases: TGCAGCGTTGGGGAAGGGGTGCAGCCCCAGCATTTT. Together with reference TRBV29-1 and TRBJ1-5, the CDR3 gives the full variable domain: SAVISQKPSRDICQRGTSLTIQCQVDSQVTMMFWYRQQPGQSLTLIATANQGSEATYESGFVIDKFPISRPNLTFSTLTVSNMSPEDSSIYLCSVGEGVQPQHFGDGTRLSIL.

This sequence joins TRBV6-2 or TRBV6-3 and TRBJ1-5, with D possibly being TRBD1 (5 bases). Trimming removed 5 bases at V and 5 bases at J, with 13 bases between. Germline V lookup: CDR1 MNHEY, CDR2 SVGEGT. The CDR3 extends over 14 amino acids. Written as DNA, the CDR3 is TGTGCCAGCAGTAGGGGCAGGGTCGATCAGCCCCAGCATTTT. It encodes CASSRGRVDQPQHF.

The chain recombines TRBV3-1 (or the pseudogene TRBV3-2) with TRBJ2-2; no clear D gene. V lost 4 bases and J lost 9, with 12 bases in between. Germline V gene sequence: CDR1 LGHDT, CDR2 YNNKEL (reference sequence). The CDR3 loop spans 13 amino acids. CDR3 nucleotides: TGTGCCAGCAGCCTGTACATAGACAGGGAGCTGTTTTTT. Its translation: CASSLYIDRELFF.

This chain joins TRBV3-1 (or the pseudogene TRBV3-2) and TRBJ2-3; 9 bases fit TRBD2. The V gene end was trimmed by 1 base and the J gene end by 1 base; junction bases not matched to a gene: 9. Looked up from germline, CDR1 is LGHDT and CDR2 is YNNKEL (reference sequence). There are 18 residues in the CDR3. The CDR3 spells CASSQAIIAGARTDTQYF. The CDR3 coding sequence is TGTGCCAGCAGCCAAGCGATAATAGCGGGGGCCCGCACAGATACGCAGTATTTT.

The gene calls are TRBV5-1 and TRBJ1-4; possibly TRBD1 for D (6 bases). CDR1 is SGHRS and CDR2 is YFSETQ in the germline V gene. V was pared by 4 bases and J by 8 bases, with 21 bases between. The CDR3 extends over 16 amino acids. The CDR3 protein is CASSGGPQGLGEKLFF. The DNA of the CDR3 is TGCGCCAGCAGCGGGGGACCTCAGGGGTTGGGAGAAAAACTGTTTTTT. Full variable domain (missing parts from reference TRBV5-1 and TRBJ1-4): KAGVTQTPRYLIKTRGQQVTLSCSPISGHRSVSWYQQTPGQGLQFLFEYFSETQRNKGNFPGRFSGRQFSNSRSEMNVSTLELGDSALYLCASSGGPQGLGEKLFFGSGTQLSVL.

V usage is TRBV19 and J usage is TRBJ1-3; possibly TRBD1 for D (5 bases). This CDR3 spans 15 amino acids. CDR1 and CDR2 (germline): LNHDA, SQIVND (reference sequence). V was cut by 6 bases and J by 2 bases, with 14 bases left in between. The CDR3 DNA reads TGTGCCAGTAGACCCCAAGACAGACCTGGAAACACCATATATTTT. Protein product: CASRPQDRPGNTIYF.

The V gene is TRBV5-6, the J gene TRBJ1-6, with 9 positions matching TRBD1. The CDR3 runs 16 residues. Germline CDR1 reads SGHDT; CDR2 reads YYEEEE. V lost 0 bases, J lost 7 bases, and 5 bases stayed unmatched. For the CDR3, the DNA is TGTGCCAGCAGCTTGGACAGGGGGCCGGGGAATTCACCCCTCCACTTT. Residues: CASSLDRGPGNSPLHF.

The V and J genes are TRBV19 and TRBJ1-2, with D possibly being TRBD1 (5 bases). The germline CDR1 and CDR2 sequences are LNHDA and SQIVND (reference sequence). The V end lost 7 bases, the J end lost 4 bases, and 16 bases lay between the germline ends. This CDR3 is 14 amino acids long. CDR3 region: CASIADSLLYGYTF. DNA for the CDR3: TGTGCCAGTATTGCTGACAGCCTCCTCTATGGCTACACCTTC.

The chain employs TRBV20-1 and TRBJ2-4; possibly TRBD1 for D (8 bases). CDR1 and CDR2 from the germline V gene are DFQATT and SNEGSKA (reference sequence). V lost 4 bases and J 0 bases, leaving 16 bases between the germline ends. The CDR3 loop spans 16 amino acids. Here the CDR3 reads CSAIDRGGGAKNIQYF. As DNA, the CDR3 is TGCAGTGCTATTGACAGGGGAGGGGGAGCCAAAAACATTCAGTACTTC.

The rearrangement joins TRBV5-4 to TRBJ2-1, with TRBD2 identical over 7 bases. This CDR3 has 13 residues. The J segment lost 7 bases and the V segment lost 2 bases, leaving 3 bases of the junction unmatched. CDR1 and CDR2 (germline): SGHNT, YYREEE (reference sequence). CDR3 in DNA: TGTGCCAGCAGCTTTCGCGGGGGTAATGAGCAGTTCTTC. As protein: CASSFRGGNEQFF.

This rearrangement joins TRBV5-1 to TRBJ2-1; 10 bases match TRBD2. This CDR3 comprises 14 residues. The V and J ends lost 7 bases and 8 bases, in that order; junction bases with no gene match: 9. Germline CDR1 reads SGHRS; CDR2 reads YFSETQ. CDR3 nucleotide sequence: TGCGCCAGCGGCAGGACTAGCGGTAGCCATGAGCAGTTCTTC. It yields the protein CASGRTSGSHEQFF. Filled out from reference TRBV5-1 and TRBJ2-1, the complete variable domain reads KAGVTQTPRYLIKTRGQQVTLSCSPISGHRSVSWYQQTPGQGLQFLFEYFSETQRNKGNFPGRFSGRQFSNSRSEMNVSTLELGDSALYLCASGRTSGSHEQFFGPGTRLTVL.

V is TRBV18 and J is TRBJ2-2; D uncertain. Germline CDR1 is KGHSH and CDR2 is LQKENI. Trimming took 2 bases from V and 3 from J, leaving 10 bases between them. This CDR3 has 15 residues. The CDR3 DNA reads TGTGCCAGCTCACCAGCGGCCCTGTACACCGGGGAGCTGTTTTTT. Translation: CASSPAALYTGELFF.

The chain links TRBV5-8 to TRBJ1-5; 7 bases are a match to TRBD1. The CDR3 runs 14 residues. Per the germline V gene, CDR1 is SGHTS and CDR2 is YDEGEE. V lost 6 bases and J lost 2; bases outside the gene matches: 5. Written as DNA, the CDR3 is TGTGCCAGCACCTACGGGACAGGCAATCAGCCCCAGCATTTT. Residues: CASTYGTGNQPQHF.

Note on this clone: Other DNA variants within this sample encode the same CDR3. The J gene is TRBJ1-6, the V gene TRBV7-9; D perhaps matches TRBD1 (5 bases). Between the trimmed V and J ends, which lost 5 bases and 3 bases, there was a span of 11 bases. This CDR3 is built from 15 residues. Germline V gene data show CDR1 as SEHNR and CDR2 as FQNEAQ (reference sequence). In DNA, the CDR3 is TGTGCCAGCAGCCAACAGGACCTCTATAATTCACCCCTCCACTTT. Amino acid sequence: CASSQQDLYNSPLHF.

The rearrangement joins TRBV7-9 to TRBJ2-1; the match to TRBD2 covers 8 bases. The CDR3 extends over 17 amino acids. Germline CDR1 and CDR2: SEHNR and FQNEAQ (reference sequence). Germline trimming cut 5 bases from V and 7 bases from J; bases unmatched to any gene: 16. The CDR3 sequence is CASSPRGTSGEGNEQFF. The CDR3 region has the DNA TGTGCCAGCAGCCCGAGAGGTACTAGCGGAGAGGGAAATGAGCAGTTCTTC.

The genes are TRBV18 and TRBJ1-1; possibly TRBD1 for D (6 bases). The CDR3 extends over 14 amino acids. The germline CDR1 and CDR2 sequences are KGHSH and LQKENI. Trimming removed 1 base at V and 1 base at J, with 7 bases between. CDR3 protein: CASSPLGQNTEAFF. Written as DNA, the CDR3 is TGTGCCAGCTCACCACTGGGACAGAACACTGAAGCTTTCTTT.

The rearrangement links TRBV6-5 to TRBJ2-7; 8 bases fit TRBD2. The CDR3 spans 15 residues. The germline V gene encodes CDR1 MNHEY and CDR2 SVGAGI. V dropped 4 bases and J dropped 3; count of bases not matched to a gene: 8. This CDR3 is CASSSLAGTNYEQYF. CDR3 bases: TGTGCCAGCAGTTCATTAGCGGGGACTAACTACGAGCAGTACTTC.

V gene TRBV16 combines with J gene TRBJ2-2, with a weak D call TRBD1 (6 bases). Trimming took off 5 bases at V and 5 bases at J, with 15 bases between the two ends. The length of the CDR3 is 15 residues. The germline CDR1 and CDR2 sequences are KGHSY and FQNENV. DNA for the CDR3: TGTGCCAGCAGCGGGGCGGCAGGGGAGACCGGGGAGCTGTTTTTT. It yields the protein CASSGAAGETGELFF.

The rearrangement joins TRBV19 to TRBJ2-1; 7 nucleotides match TRBD1. Trimming at V came to 6 bases and at J to 0 bases, leaving 8 bases not matched to a gene. CDR1 is LNHDA, CDR2 SQIVND, per germline (reference sequence). The CDR3 covers 16 residues. CDR3: CASSLQGQSSYNEQFF. CDR3 sequence (DNA): TGTGCCAGTAGCCTACAGGGGCAGAGCTCCTACAATGAGCAGTTCTTC.

The V gene is TRBV4-2, the J gene TRBJ1-2, with TRBD1 matching over 7 bases. The CDR3 loop spans 12 amino acids. The junction had 2 bases not matched to a gene; V was cut back by 3 bases and J by 7 bases. Germline V gives CDR1 LGHNA, CDR2 YNFKEQ. Written as DNA, the CDR3 is TGTGCCAGCAGCCAGTACAGGGGTGGCTACACCTTC. This gives the protein CASSQYRGGYTF.

This clone was counted a single time. V and J are TRBV23-1 and TRBJ1-1, with D perhaps TRBD1 (6 bases). TRBV23-1 is flagged as an ORF with uncertain function. V lost 2 bases, J lost 1 base, and 11 bases lay in between. The CDR3 is made up of 15 amino acids. In nucleotides, the CDR3 is TGCGCCAGCAGTCAACCCACGACAGGGAACACTGAAGCTTTCTTT. It codes for CASSQPTTGNTEAFF.

The rearrangement joins TRBV7-2 to TRBJ2-7; D gene ambiguous. Deletions cut 0 bases from V and 2 bases from J, with 11 bases between. There are 15 residues in the CDR3. CDR1 is SGHTA and CDR2 is FQGNSA in the germline V gene. CDR3 residues: CASSLAVNGAYEQYF. In DNA, the CDR3 is TGTGCCAGCAGCTTAGCTGTTAACGGAGCCTACGAGCAGTACTTC. Complete variable domain (other parts from reference TRBV7-2 and TRBJ2-7): GAGVSQSPSNKVTEKGKDVELRCDPISGHTALYWYRQSLGQGLEFLIYFQGNSAPDKSGLPSDRFSAERTGGSVSTLTIQRTQQEDSAVYLCASSLAVNGAYEQYFGPGTRLTVT.

The chain couples TRBV27 to TRBJ1-2, with a tentative D call TRBD1 (6 bases). Germline V gives CDR1 MNHEY, CDR2 SMNVEV (reference sequence). The CDR3 runs to 15 residues. Between the trimmed V and J ends, which lost 8 bases and 6 bases, there was a span of 22 bases. This CDR3 is CASGQTSRDMNGYTF. The CDR3 DNA reads TGTGCCAGCGGTCAAACGTCCCGGGACATGAATGGCTACACCTTC.